The clone carrying this T cell receptor (beta chain) was recorded at least ten times. TCRdb fed the 5' RACE reads into MiXCR, producing one record per CDR3 protein. The sample has approximately 69,000 distinct CDR3 sequences, roughly a tenth seen once. The source of the sample is a study of early T cells in non-severe SARS-CoV-2 infection. On the study more broadly: RNA in bulk from unsorted whole blood was sequenced, and chains were unpaired.

The clonotype originates from an adult who was a healthcare worker with PCR-confirmed SARS-CoV-2 infection or an uninfected control (not recorded which). The sample taken for sequencing was whole blood.

The CDR3 sequence: CASSSRGSGGASTYEQYF. As DNA, the CDR3 is TGTGCCAGCAGCTCTCGTGGTAGCGGGGGGGCCTCAACCTACGAGCAGTACTTC. This rearrangement joins TRBV7-2 to TRBJ2-7, with 11 bases that match TRBD2. J was trimmed by 2 bases and V by 4 bases; bases with no gene match: 13. Germline V gene data show CDR1 as SGHTA and CDR2 as FQGNSA. The CDR3 totals 18 residues.